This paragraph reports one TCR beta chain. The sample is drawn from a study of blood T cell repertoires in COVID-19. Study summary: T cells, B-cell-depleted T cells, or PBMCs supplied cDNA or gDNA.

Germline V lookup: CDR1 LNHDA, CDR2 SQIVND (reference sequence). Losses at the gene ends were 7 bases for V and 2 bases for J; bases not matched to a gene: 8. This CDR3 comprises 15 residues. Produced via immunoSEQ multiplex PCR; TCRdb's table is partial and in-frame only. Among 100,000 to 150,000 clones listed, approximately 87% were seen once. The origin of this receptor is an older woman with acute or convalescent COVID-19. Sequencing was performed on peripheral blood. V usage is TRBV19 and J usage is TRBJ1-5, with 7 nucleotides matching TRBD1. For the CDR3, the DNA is TGTGCCAGTACCCTCGACAGGGTGGGCAATCAGCCCCAGCATTTT. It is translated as CASTLDRVGNQPQHF. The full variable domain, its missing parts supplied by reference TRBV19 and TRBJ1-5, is DGGITQSPKYLFRKEGQNVTLSCEQNLNHDAMYWYRQDPGQGLRLIYYSQIVNDFQKGDIAEGYSVSREKKESFPLTVTSAQKNPTAFYLCASTLDRVGNQPQHFGDGTRLSIL.